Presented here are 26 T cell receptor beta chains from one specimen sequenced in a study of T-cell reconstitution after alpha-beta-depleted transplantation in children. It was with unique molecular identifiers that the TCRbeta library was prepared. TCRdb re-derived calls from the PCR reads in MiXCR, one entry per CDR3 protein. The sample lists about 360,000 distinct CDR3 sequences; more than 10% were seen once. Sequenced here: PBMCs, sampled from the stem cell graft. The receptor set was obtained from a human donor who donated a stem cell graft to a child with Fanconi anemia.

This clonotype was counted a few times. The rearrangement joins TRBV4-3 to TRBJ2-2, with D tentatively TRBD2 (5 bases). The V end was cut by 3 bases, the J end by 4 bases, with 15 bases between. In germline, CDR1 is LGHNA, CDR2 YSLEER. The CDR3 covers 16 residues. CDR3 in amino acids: CASSQRTPRGTGELFF. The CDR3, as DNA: TGCGCCAGCAGCCAGCGTACACCTCGGGGCACCGGGGAGCTGTTTTTT.

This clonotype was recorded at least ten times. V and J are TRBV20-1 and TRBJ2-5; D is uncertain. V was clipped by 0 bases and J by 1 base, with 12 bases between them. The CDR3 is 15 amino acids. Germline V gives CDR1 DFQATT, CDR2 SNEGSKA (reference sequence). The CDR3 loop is CSARDRSAAQETQYF. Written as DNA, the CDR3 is TGCAGTGCTAGAGATCGCTCGGCAGCCCAAGAGACCCAGTACTTC.

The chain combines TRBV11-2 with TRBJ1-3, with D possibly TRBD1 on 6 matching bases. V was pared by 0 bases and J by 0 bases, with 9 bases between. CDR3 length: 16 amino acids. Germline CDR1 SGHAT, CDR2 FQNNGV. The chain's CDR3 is CASSLDYRVSGNTIYF. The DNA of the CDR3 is TGTGCCAGCAGCTTAGATTACAGGGTCTCTGGAAACACCATATATTTT.

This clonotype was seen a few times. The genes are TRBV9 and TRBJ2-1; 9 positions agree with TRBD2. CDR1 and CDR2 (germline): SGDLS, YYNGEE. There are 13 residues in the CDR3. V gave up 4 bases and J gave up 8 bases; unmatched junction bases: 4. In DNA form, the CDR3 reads TGTGCCAGCAGCTGGACTAGCGCGGATGAGCAGTTCTTC. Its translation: CASSWTSADEQFF.

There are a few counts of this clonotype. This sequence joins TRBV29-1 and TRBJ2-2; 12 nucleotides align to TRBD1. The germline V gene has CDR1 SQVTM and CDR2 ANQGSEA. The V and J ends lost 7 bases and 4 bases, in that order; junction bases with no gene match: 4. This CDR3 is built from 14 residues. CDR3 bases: TGCAGCGCCGGGACAGGGGGCTTCACCGGGGAGCTGTTTTTT. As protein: CSAGTGGFTGELFF.

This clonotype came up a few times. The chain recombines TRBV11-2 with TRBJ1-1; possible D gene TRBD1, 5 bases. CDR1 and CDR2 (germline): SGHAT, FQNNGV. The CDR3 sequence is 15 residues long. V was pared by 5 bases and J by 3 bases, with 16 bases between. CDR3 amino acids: CASSPRAPSDTEAFF. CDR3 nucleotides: TGTGCCAGCAGCCCCAGGGCCCCCTCTGACACTGAAGCTTTCTTT.

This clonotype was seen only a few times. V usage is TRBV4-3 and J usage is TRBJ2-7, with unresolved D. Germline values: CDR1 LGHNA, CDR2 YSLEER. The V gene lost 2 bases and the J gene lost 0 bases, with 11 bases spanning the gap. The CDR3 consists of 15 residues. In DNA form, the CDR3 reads TGCGCCAGCAGCCAAACTGACGGAATCTCCTACGAGCAGTACTTC. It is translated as CASSQTDGISYEQYF.

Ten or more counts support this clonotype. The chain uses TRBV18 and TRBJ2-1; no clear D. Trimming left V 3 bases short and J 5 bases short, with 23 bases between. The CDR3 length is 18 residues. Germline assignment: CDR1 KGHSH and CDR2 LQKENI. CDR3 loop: CASSPLILSVYPDNEQFF. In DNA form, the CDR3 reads TGTGCCAGCTCACCCCTCATCCTAAGCGTTTACCCCGACAATGAGCAGTTCTTC.

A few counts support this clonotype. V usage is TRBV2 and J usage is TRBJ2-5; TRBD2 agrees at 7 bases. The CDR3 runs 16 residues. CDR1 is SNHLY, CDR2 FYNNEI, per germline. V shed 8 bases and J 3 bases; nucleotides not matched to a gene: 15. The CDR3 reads CASGASSSGGKETQYF. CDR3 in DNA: TGTGCCAGCGGGGCAAGCTCTAGCGGAGGGAAAGAGACCCAGTACTTC.

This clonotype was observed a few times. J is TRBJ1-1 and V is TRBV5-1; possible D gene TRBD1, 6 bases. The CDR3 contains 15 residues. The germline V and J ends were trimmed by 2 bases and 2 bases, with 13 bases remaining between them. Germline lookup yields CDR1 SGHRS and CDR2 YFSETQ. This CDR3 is CASSLWGPPNTEAFF. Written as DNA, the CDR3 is TGCGCCAGCAGCTTATGGGGGCCTCCAAACACTGAAGCTTTCTTT.

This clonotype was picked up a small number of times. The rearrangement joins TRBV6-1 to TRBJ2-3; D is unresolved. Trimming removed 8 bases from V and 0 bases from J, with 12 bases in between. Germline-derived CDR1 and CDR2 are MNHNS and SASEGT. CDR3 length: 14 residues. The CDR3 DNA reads TGTGCCAGCCGGAGAACTACTAGCACAGATACGCAGTATTTT. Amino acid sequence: CASRRTTSTDTQYF.

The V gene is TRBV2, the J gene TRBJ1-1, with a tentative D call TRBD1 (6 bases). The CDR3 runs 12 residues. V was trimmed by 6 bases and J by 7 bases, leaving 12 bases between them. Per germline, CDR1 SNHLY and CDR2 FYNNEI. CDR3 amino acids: CASSYTGNEAFF. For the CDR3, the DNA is TGTGCCAGCAGCTATACAGGGAATGAAGCTTTCTTT.

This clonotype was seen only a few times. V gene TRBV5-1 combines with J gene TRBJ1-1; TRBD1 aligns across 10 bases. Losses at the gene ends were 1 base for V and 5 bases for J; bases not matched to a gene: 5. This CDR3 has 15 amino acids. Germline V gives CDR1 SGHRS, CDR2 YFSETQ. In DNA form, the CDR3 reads TGCGCCAGCAGCTTGATGGGACAGGGGAGGACTGAAGCTTTCTTT. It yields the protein CASSLMGQGRTEAFF.

The CDR3 DNA reads TGTGCCAGCAGCTTAGGTATAAGCACTGAAGCTTTCTTT. This gives the protein CASSLGISTEAFF. The chain is built from TRBV7-8 and TRBJ1-1; D not resolved. The V gene lost 1 base and the J gene lost 4 bases, with 7 bases spanning the gap. This CDR3 spans 13 amino acids. Germline CDR1 is SGHVS and CDR2 is FQNEAQ. Full variable domain (remainder filled in from reference TRBV7-8 and TRBJ1-1): GAGVSQSPRYKVAKRGQDVALRCDPISGHVSLFWYQQALGQGPEFLTYFQNEAQLDKSGLPSDRFFAERPEGSVSTLKIQRTQQEDSAVYLCASSLGISTEAFFGQGTRLTVV.

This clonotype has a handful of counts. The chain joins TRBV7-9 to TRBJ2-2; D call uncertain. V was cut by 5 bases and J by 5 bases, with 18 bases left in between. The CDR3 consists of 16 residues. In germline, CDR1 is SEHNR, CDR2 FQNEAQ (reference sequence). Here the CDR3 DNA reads TGTGCCAGCAGCCCCGGGCCCCGGCTTTGGACCGGGGAGCTGTTTTTT. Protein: CASSPGPRLWTGELFF.

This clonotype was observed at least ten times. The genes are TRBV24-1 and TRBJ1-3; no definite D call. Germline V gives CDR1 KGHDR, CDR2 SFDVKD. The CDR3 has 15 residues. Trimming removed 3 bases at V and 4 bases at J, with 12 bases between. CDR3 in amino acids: CATSDNNGTGNTIYF. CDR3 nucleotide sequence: TGTGCCACCAGTGATAATAACGGTACCGGAAACACCATATATTTT.

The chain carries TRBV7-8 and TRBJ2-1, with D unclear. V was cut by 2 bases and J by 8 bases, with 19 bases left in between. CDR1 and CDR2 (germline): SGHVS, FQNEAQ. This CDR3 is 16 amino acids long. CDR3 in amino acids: CASSLMGHLQVDEQFF. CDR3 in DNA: TGTGCCAGCAGCTTAATGGGCCACCTACAAGTTGATGAGCAGTTCTTC. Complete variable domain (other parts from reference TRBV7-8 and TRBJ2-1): GAGVSQSPRYKVAKRGQDVALRCDPISGHVSLFWYQQALGQGPEFLTYFQNEAQLDKSGLPSDRFFAERPEGSVSTLKIQRTQQEDSAVYLCASSLMGHLQVDEQFFGPGTRLTVL.

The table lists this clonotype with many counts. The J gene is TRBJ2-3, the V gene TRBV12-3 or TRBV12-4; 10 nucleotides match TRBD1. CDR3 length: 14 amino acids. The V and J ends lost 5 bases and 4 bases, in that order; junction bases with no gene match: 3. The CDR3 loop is CASSRQGASDTQYF. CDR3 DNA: TGTGCCAGCAGTCGACAGGGGGCATCAGATACGCAGTATTTT.

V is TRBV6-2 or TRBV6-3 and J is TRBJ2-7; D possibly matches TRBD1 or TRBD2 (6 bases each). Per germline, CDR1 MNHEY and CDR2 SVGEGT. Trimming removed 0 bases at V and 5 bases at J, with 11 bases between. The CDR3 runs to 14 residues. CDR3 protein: CASSYSAGGHEQYV. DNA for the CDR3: TGTGCCAGCAGTTACTCGGCCGGGGGCCACGAGCAGTACGTC.

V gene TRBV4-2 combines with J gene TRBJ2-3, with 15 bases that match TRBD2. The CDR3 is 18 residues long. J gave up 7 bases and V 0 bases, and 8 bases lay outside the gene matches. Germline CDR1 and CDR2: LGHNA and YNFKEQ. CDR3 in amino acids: CASSQDWRTSGGGNTQYF. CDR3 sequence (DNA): TGTGCCAGCAGCCAAGATTGGAGGACTAGCGGGGGGGGAAATACGCAGTATTTT.

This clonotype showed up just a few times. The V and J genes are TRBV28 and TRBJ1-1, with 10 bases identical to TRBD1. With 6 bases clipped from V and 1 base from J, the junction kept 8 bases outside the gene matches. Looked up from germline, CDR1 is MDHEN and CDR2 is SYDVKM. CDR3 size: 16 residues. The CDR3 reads CASSPTGGRQNTEAFF. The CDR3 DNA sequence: TGTGCCAGCAGCCCGACAGGGGGCCGGCAGAACACTGAAGCTTTCTTT.

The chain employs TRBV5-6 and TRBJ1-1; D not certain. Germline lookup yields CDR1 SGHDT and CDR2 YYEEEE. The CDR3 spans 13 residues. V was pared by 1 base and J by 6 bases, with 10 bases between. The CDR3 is CASSLWRFSEAFF. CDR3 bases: TGTGCCAGCAGCTTGTGGAGGTTCTCTGAAGCTTTCTTT.

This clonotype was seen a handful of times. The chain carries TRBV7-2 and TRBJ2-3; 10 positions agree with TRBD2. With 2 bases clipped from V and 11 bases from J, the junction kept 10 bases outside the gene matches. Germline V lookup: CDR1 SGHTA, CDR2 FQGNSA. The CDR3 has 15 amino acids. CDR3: CASSLSGGVSNQQYF. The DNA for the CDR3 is TGTGCCAGCAGCTTAAGCGGGGGGGTTAGTAACCAGCAGTATTTT.

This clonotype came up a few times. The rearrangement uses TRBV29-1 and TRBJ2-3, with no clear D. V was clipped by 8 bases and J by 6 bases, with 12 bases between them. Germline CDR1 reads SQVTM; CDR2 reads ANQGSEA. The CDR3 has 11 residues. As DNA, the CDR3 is TGCAGCACGTCCTCCGACGATACGCAGTATTTT. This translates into CSTSSDDTQYF.

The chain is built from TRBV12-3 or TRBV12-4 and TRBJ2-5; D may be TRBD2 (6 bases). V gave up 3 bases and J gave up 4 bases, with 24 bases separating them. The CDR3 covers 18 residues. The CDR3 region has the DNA TGTGCCAGCAGTTTTTCTTTTGCCGGGACTGCGGGTTCAGAGACCCAGTACTTC. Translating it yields CASSFSFAGTAGSETQYF.

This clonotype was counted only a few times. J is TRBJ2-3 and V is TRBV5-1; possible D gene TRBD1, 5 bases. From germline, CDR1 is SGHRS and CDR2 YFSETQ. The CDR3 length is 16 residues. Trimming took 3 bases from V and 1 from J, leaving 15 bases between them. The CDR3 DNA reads TGCGCCAGCAGCTCGCTACAAGGGGCAGGCACAGATACGCAGTATTTT. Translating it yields CASSSLQGAGTDTQYF.